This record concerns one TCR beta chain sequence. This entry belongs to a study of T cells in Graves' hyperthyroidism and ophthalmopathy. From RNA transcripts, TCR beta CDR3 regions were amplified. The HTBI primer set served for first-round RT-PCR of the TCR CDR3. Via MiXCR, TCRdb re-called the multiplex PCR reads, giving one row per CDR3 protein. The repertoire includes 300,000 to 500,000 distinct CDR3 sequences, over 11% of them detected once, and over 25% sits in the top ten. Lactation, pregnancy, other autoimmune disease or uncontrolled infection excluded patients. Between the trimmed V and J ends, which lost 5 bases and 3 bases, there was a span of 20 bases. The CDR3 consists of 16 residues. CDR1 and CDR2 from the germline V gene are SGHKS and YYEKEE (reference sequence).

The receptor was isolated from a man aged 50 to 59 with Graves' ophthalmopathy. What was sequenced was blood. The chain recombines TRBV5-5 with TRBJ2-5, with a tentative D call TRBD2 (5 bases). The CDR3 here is CASRPAKDSREETQYF. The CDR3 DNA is TGTGCCAGCAGACCCGCCAAGGACTCTAGAGAAGAGACCCAGTACTTC.